Reported below is one TCR beta chain. This record comes from a study of blood T cell repertoires in COVID-19. Overall study context: Specimens from acute and convalescent COVID-19 originated in the United States, Italy and Spain. Sample material is recorded as cDNA or gDNA derived from T cells, B-cell-depleted T cells, or PBMCs.

The length of the CDR3 is 13 residues. Germline assignment: CDR1 MNHEY and CDR2 SVGEGT. After removal of 5 bases from V and 4 bases from J, the junction contained 2 bases not matched to a gene. The repertoire was sequenced with immunoSEQ multiplex PCR; TCRdb's copy has only in-frame clones and lacks some. The sample holds roughly 200,000 clones, 70% to 90% seen once. The TCR sequence derives from a woman older than 75 with acute or convalescent COVID-19. The sample comprised peripheral blood. The chain recombines TRBV6-2 or TRBV6-3 with TRBJ2-7; 10 positions match TRBD2. CDR3 sequence: CASSRAGGYEQYF. The DNA of the CDR3 is TGTGCCAGCAGTCGAGCGGGAGGGTACGAGCAGTACTTC.